One sample yielded the 3 T cell receptor beta chains listed below, sequenced in a study of T-cell reconstitution after alpha-beta-depleted transplantation in children. Unique molecular identifiers were incorporated into the prepared TCRbeta library. A single record per CDR3 protein comes from TCRdb applying MiXCR to the PCR reads. In the table there are hundreds of thousands of distinct CDR3 sequences, 16% of which are singletons. The material was PBMCs, mostly from graft donor cells, obtained 360 days after TCRalphabeta/CD19-depleted stem cell transplant. The receptors here all came from a male patient between 5 and 17 years old who had a stem cell transplant for acute lymphoblastic leukemia, so the T cells may come from the graft donor.

This clonotype was observed a few times. The rearrangement uses TRBV5-6 and TRBJ1-5; possible D gene TRBD1, 5 bases. This CDR3 contains 15 residues. Per the germline V gene, CDR1 is SGHDT and CDR2 is YYEEEE. The V end was cut by 4 bases, the J end by 3 bases, with 14 bases between. CDR3 region: CASSRDPGNNQPQHF. CDR3 nucleotide sequence: TGTGCCAGCAGCCGAGATCCAGGGAACAATCAGCCCCAGCATTTT. The entire variable domain, with the rest obtained from reference TRBV5-6 and TRBJ1-5, is as follows: DAGVTQSPTHLIKTRGQQVTLRCSPKSGHDTVSWYQQALGQGPQFIFQYYEEEERQRGNFPDRFSGHQFPNYSSELNVNALLLGDSALYLCASSRDPGNNQPQHFGDGTRLSIL.

In this sample, this clonotype turned up many times. This chain uses TRBV7-9 with TRBJ2-5, with D possibly being TRBD1 or TRBD2 (5 bases each). Deletions cut 0 bases from V and 5 bases from J, with 10 bases between. The CDR3 runs 14 residues. The germline gives CDR1 SEHNR, CDR2 FQNEAQ (reference sequence). The CDR3 sequence: CASSLAQWGETQYF. For the CDR3, the DNA is TGTGCCAGCAGCTTAGCTCAGTGGGGGGAGACCCAGTACTTC.

The rearrangement joins TRBV7-2 to TRBJ2-1, with D uncertain. V lost 5 bases and J 7 bases, leaving 12 bases between the germline ends. This CDR3 has 13 residues. Per the germline V gene, CDR1 is SGHTA and CDR2 is FQGNSA. Here the CDR3 reads CASSRLLWNEQFF. CDR3 in DNA: TGTGCCAGCAGCCGCCTCTTGTGGAATGAGCAGTTCTTC.